The sequence of this T cell receptor (beta chain) was determined in a study of beta chain features in type 1 diabetes. Study context: The study found patients and healthy donors alike in age, gender and cell yields. Across the samples, roughly 99 million sorted cells were examined in total. Study outcomes and limitations: The study found that naive, central memory and Treg TCRB repertoires appeared more similar in patients than in healthy donors. Shorter TCRB CDR3s, moderately but significantly so, were found in Type 1 diabetes patients in all four CD4+ subsets.

Trimming took off 0 bases at V and 6 bases at J, with 12 bases between the two ends. Germline-derived CDR1 and CDR2 are SGHRS and YFSETQ. CDR3 length: 14 amino acids. Sorting that relied on CD45RO/CCR7/CD25/CD127/CD95/CD27 yielded CD4+ naive, central memory, regulatory and stem cell-like memory cells. This clone was seen a handful of times. Its antigen is unidentified. The whole isolated RNA underwent reverse transcription, so sequencing captured expressed TCRB transcripts. Produced via immunoSEQ multiplex PCR; TCRdb's table is partial and in-frame only. The sample contains roughly 150,000 clones, around 9.7% of which appear only once.

This receptor was taken from a woman aged 30 to 39 with type 1 diabetes. Sequencing input: central memory CD4+ T cells from blood. The V and J genes are TRBV5-1 and TRBJ2-5; possible D gene TRBD1, 6 bases. In nucleotides, the CDR3 is TGCGCCAGCAGCTTGGATCTACAGGGAAAGACCCAGTACTTC. This encodes CASSLDLQGKTQYF.